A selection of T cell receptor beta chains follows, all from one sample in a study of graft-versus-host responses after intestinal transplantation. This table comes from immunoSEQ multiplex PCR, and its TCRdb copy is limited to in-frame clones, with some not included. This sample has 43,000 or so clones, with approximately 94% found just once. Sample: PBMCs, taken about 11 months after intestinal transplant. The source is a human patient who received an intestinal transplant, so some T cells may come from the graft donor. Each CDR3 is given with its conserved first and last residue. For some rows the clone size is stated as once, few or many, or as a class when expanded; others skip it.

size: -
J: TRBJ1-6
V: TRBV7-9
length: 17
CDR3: CASSLTIWDRAFSPLHF

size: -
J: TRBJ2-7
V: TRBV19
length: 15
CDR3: CASSAGTGGTYEQYF

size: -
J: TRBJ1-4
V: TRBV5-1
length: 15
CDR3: CASRTAGTDNEKLFF

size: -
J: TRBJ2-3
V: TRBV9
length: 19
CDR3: CASSVGPQPTSGGGDTQYF

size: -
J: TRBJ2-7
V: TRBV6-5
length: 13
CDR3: CASSPGPQGEQYF

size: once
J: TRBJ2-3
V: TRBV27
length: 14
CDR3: CASSAKGPTDTQYF

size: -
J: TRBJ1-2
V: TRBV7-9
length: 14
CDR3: CASSRGQNNYGYTF

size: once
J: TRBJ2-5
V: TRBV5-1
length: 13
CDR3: CASSLIRQETQYF

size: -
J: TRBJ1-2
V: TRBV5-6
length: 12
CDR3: CASSSGDYGYTF

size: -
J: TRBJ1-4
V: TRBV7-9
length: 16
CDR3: CASSLMGDRRNEKLFF

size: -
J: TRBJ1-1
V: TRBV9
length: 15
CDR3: CASSVDGQLNTEAFF

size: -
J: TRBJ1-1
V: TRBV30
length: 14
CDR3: CAWTRAALNTEAFF

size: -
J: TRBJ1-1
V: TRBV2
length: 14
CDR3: CASSELRTNTEAFF

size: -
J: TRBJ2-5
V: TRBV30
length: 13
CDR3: CAWLQQGQETQYF

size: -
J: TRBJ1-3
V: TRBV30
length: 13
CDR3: CAWRHHSGNTIYF

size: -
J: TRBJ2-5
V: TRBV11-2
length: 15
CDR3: CASSLFRANQETQYF

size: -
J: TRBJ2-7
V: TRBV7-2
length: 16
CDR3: CASSLVGGGGTYEQYF

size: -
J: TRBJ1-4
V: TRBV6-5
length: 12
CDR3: CASSPGTQKLFF

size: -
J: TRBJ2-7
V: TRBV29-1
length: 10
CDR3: CSVEEHGQYF

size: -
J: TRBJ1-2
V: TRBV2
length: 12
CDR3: CASVGEDYGYTF

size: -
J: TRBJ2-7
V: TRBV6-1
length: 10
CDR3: CASSFHEQYF

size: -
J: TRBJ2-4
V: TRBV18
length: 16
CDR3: CASSPPNLLAKNIQYF

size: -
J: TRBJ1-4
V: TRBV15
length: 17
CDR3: CATDGPDPGQSNEKLFF

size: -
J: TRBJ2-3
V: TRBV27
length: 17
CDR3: CASSLRSSGENTDTQYF

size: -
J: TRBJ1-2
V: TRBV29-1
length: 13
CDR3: CSVGQGGDYGYTF

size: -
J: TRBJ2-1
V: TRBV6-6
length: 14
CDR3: CASSETGLYNEQFF

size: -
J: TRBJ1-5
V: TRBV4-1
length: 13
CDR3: CASSPQGSQPQHF

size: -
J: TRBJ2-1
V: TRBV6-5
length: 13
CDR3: CASSYSSGTEQFF

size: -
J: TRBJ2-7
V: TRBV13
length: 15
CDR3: CASSSPGQGFYEQYF

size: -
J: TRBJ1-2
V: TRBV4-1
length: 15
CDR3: CASSQDGSVGYGYTF

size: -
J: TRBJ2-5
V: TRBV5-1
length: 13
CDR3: CASSLSDPMEQYF

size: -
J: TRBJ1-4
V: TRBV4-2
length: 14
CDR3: CASSQGTAYEKLFF

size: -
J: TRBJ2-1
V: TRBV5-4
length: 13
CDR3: CASSLGWGGEQFF

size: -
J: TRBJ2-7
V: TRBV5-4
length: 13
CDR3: CASSAGTTYEQYF

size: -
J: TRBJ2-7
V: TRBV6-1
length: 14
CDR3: CASTSPGSTYEQYF

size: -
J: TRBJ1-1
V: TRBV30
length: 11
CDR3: CAWKGHNEAFF

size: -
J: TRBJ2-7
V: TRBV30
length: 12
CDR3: CAWSPLAREQYF

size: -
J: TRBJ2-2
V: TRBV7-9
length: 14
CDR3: CASRRLAGAGELFF

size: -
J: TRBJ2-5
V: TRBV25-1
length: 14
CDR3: CASSERGGRETQYF

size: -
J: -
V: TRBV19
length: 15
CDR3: CASSMRTGVTYEQYF

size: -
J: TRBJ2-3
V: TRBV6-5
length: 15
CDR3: CASSGGSDLQNTQYF

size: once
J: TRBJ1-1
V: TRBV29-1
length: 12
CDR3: CSVDYRNTEAFF

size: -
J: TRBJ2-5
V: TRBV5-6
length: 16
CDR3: CASSLVGAGPQETQYF

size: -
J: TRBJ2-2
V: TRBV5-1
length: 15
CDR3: CASSLGREYGGELFF

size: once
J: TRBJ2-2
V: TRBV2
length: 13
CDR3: CASSEDHRGELFF

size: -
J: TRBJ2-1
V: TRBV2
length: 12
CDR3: CASSAGGNEQFF

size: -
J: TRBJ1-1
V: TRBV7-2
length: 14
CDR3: CASSFGTPFTEAFF

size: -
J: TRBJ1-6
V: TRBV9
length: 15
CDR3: CASSVSGSYNSPLHF

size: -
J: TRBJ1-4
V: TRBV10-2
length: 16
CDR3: CASSESKGTGWEKLFF

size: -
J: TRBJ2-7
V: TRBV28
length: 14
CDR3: CASSLGDRSYEQYF

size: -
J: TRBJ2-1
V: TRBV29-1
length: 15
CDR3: CSVERLAGGRNEQFF

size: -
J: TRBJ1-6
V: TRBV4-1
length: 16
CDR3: CASSQEESSYNSPLHF

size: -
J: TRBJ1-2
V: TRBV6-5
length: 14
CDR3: CASSMYRGMEGYTF